The sequence of this T cell receptor (beta chain) was determined in a study of blood T cell repertoires in COVID-19. For the study at large: COVID-19 samples collected from the United States, Italy and Spain covered acute and convalescent phases. Sources were T cells, B-cell-depleted T cells, or PBMCs; the material itself was cDNA or gDNA.

V was cut by 5 bases and J by 4 bases, with 17 bases left in between. The CDR3 loop spans 15 amino acids. The germline CDR1 and CDR2 sequences are MNHEY and SVGAGI. Source study methods: Amplification from reference gene primers served as the basis for estimated nucleated cell counts. Using immunoSEQ multiplex PCR, the repertoire was profiled, and TCRdb retains in-frame clones only, with some absent. V, J and clone size are taken as reported in that table, and D and trimming were inferred from the DNA itself. The sample yields about 240,000 clones, 82% seen once. The source of this sequence is a woman between 65 and 79 years old with acute or convalescent COVID-19. The chain is built from TRBV6-5 and TRBJ1-2; TRBD1 might be the D (6 bases). The sequencing sample was made of peripheral blood. CDR3 protein: CASSPGTPKIYGYTF. CDR3 nucleotide sequence: TGTGCCAGCAGTCCCGGGACACCCAAGATCTATGGCTACACCTTC.